The 14 T cell receptor beta chains reported below all come from one sample, sequenced in a study of blood T cell repertoires in COVID-19. Some clones are missing from TCRdb's copy, which holds only in-frame ones; the method was immunoSEQ multiplex PCR. This repertoire shows 120,000 or so clones, 74% found once; its top ten account for around 5.5%. Sequenced sample: peripheral blood. These receptors all come from a man aged 60-69 years with acute or convalescent COVID-19.

V and J are TRBV6-4 and TRBJ2-5, with 7 bases lining up with TRBD1. J lost 3 bases, V lost 0 bases, and 13 bases had no gene match. From germline, CDR1 is MRHNA and CDR2 SNTAGT. The CDR3 contains 18 residues. The CDR3 is CASSDSIGVQDREETQYF. CDR3 nucleotides: TGTGCCAGCAGTGACTCGATCGGCGTGCAAGACAGGGAAGAGACCCAGTACTTC.

The rearrangement links TRBV7-6 to TRBJ1-1; 7 bases map to TRBD1. Germline CDR1 is SGHVS and CDR2 is FNYEAQ. J was trimmed by 0 bases and V by 5 bases; bases with no gene match: 6. This CDR3 region has 15 residues. The CDR3 nucleotides read TGTGCCAGCAGCCCCAGGGACAGCCTGAACACTGAAGCTTTCTTT. This sequence encodes CASSPRDSLNTEAFF.

This clone was picked up a small number of times. The rearrangement links TRBV4-1 to TRBJ2-3; TRBD2 matches 13 bases. Trimming cost V 1 base and J 4 bases; bases outside gene matches: 2. The germline gives CDR1 MGHRA, CDR2 YSYEKL. The CDR3 is made up of 16 amino acids. The CDR3 region is CASSQGTSGSADTQYF. Written as DNA, the CDR3 is TGCGCCAGCAGCCAAGGGACTAGCGGGAGTGCAGATACGCAGTATTTT.

The sample holds a few counts of this clone. V usage is TRBV18 and J usage is TRBJ1-5; 10 bases are a match to TRBD1. The CDR3 extends over 14 amino acids. The germline gives CDR1 KGHSH, CDR2 LQKENI. With V trimmed by 6 bases and J by 7 bases, 6 bases remained unmatched. CDR3 sequence reads: CASSLDRGGQPQHF. The CDR3 DNA reads TGTGCCAGCTCCCTGGACAGGGGGGGACAGCCCCAGCATTTT.

The rearrangement uses TRBV29-1 and TRBJ2-6, with D possibly TRBD1 on 6 matching bases. The CDR3 covers 15 residues. Germline assignment: CDR1 SQVTM and CDR2 ANQGSEA. Trimming removed 6 bases from V and 0 bases from J, with 12 bases in between. The CDR3 reads CSVPKQGSGANVLTF. CDR3 coding DNA: TGCAGCGTGCCGAAACAGGGCTCTGGGGCCAACGTCCTGACTTTC.

This CDR3 reads CASTNPGSQLTDTQYF. The CDR3 DNA sequence: TGTGCCAGCACCAACCCCGGTAGCCAATTAACAGATACGCAGTATTTT. The V gene is TRBV7-9, the J gene TRBJ2-3; D remains unclear. CDR1 is SEHNR and CDR2 is FQNEAQ in the germline V gene (reference sequence). The CDR3 sequence is 16 residues long. V was pared by 7 bases and J by 3 bases, with 20 bases between.

V is TRBV6-1 and J is TRBJ2-1, with 7 bases that match TRBD1. Trimming at V came to 0 bases and at J to 0 bases, leaving 2 bases not matched to a gene. From germline, CDR1 is MNHNS and CDR2 SASEGT. The CDR3 has 16 amino acids. The CDR3 coding sequence is TGTGCCAGCAGTGAAGCGCCAGGGGGCTCCTACAATGAGCAGTTCTTC. This encodes CASSEAPGGSYNEQFF.

V gene TRBV7-9 combines with J gene TRBJ1-2; no firm D call. V lost 5 bases, J lost 1 base, and 8 bases lay in between. From germline, CDR1 is SEHNR and CDR2 FQNEAQ (reference sequence). This CDR3 has 13 residues. DNA of the CDR3: TGTGCCAGCAGCCCCGACAATAACTATGGCTACACCTTC. It is translated as CASSPDNNYGYTF.

The chain has TRBV4-2 and TRBJ2-3; 10 bases line up with TRBD2. Germline V gene data show CDR1 as LGHNA and CDR2 as YNFKEQ. CDR3 length equals 15 residues. V shed 0 bases, J shed 8 bases, and the junction held 5 bases outside the gene matches. The CDR3 here is CASSQESGGAGTQYF. CDR3 DNA: TGTGCCAGCAGCCAAGAAAGCGGGGGGGCCGGTACGCAGTATTTT.

V gene TRBV7-8 combines with J gene TRBJ2-7; 14 nucleotides line up with TRBD2. The CDR3 totals 17 residues. The germline gives CDR1 SGHVS, CDR2 FQNEAQ. The V gene end was trimmed by 5 bases and the J gene end by 6 bases; junction bases not matched to a gene: 12. The CDR3 DNA sequence: TGTGCCAGCAGCGCCCTGACTAGCGGGGGGGCCTATCGCGAGCAGTACTTC. Protein product: CASSALTSGGAYREQYF.

The chain uses TRBV27 and TRBJ1-3, with TRBD1 matching 9 bases. Germline V gene lookup returns CDR1 MNHEY and CDR2 SMNVEV (reference sequence). The CDR3 runs to 18 residues. V shed 5 bases, J shed 4 bases, and the junction held 15 bases outside the gene matches. The CDR3 sequence is CASSLLKTGTGSGNTIYF. CDR3 coding DNA: TGTGCCAGCAGTCTATTAAAAACCGGGACAGGGTCCGGAAACACCATATATTTT.

CDR3 coding DNA: TGTGCCAGCAGCGTTACATCAGGGACCTACAATGAGCAGTTCTTC. It is translated as CASSVTSGTYNEQFF. The V and J genes are TRBV9 and TRBJ2-1; weak D call: TRBD1 (5 bases). Trimming removed 2 bases at V and 2 bases at J, with 11 bases between. The CDR3 extends over 15 amino acids. The germline V gene has CDR1 SGDLS and CDR2 YYNGEE.

This chain uses TRBV18 with TRBJ1-4; 11 bases line up with TRBD1. After removal of 6 bases from V and 10 bases from J, the junction contained 4 bases not matched to a gene. Germline values: CDR1 KGHSH, CDR2 LQKENI. The CDR3 contains 13 residues. The CDR3, as DNA: TGTGCCAGCTCCGGGACAGGGGGAGGAAAACTGTTTTTT. Translated, it gives CASSGTGGGKLFF.

The chain uses TRBV10-3 and TRBJ2-7, with 7 bases identical to TRBD1. CDR1 is ENHRY, CDR2 SYGVKD, per germline. Trimming cost V 2 bases and J 3 bases; bases outside gene matches: 7. The CDR3 spans 15 residues. CDR3 sequence reads: CAISEAPTGNYEQYF. Written as DNA, the CDR3 is TGTGCCATCAGTGAGGCCCCGACAGGGAACTACGAGCAGTACTTC.